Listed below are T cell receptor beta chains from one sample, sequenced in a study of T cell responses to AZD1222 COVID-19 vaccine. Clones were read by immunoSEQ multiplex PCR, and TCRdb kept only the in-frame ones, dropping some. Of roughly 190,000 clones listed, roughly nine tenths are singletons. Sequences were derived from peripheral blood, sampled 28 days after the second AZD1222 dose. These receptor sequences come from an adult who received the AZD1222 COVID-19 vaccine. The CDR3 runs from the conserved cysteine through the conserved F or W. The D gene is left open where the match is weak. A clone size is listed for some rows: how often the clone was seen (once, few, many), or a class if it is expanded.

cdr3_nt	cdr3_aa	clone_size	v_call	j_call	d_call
TGTGCCAGCAGGACCCTCGGCTATGGCTACACCTTC	CASRTLGYGYTF	-	TRBV28	TRBJ1-2	-
TGTGCCAGCAGCCTTGGGGGGTCGGCCTACGAGCAGTACTTC	CASSLGGSAYEQYF	-	TRBV7-3	TRBJ2-7	-
TGTGCCAGCAGTATCCGTACCCTGAGCACTGAAGCTTTCTTT	CASSIRTLSTEAFF	-	TRBV6-5	TRBJ1-1	-
TGTGCCAGCAGTTTATACGGGGGAAAGGACACTGAAGCTTTCTTT	CASSLYGGKDTEAFF	-	TRBV27	TRBJ1-1	-
TGTGCCAGCAGCCAAGAATACTATCAAGTCCTCCACTTT	CASSQEYYQVLHF	-	TRBV3-1/TRBV3-2	TRBJ1-6	-
TGCGCCAGCAGTGAGTCGGGACCCATCTCCTACGAGCAGTACTTC	CASSESGPISYEQYF	-	TRBV10-2	TRBJ2-7	-
TGTGCCAGCAGTTTAGCCCGAAGCAGGGGAGCTTTCTTT	CASSLARSRGAFF	-	TRBV28	TRBJ1-1	-
TGTGCCAGCAGTGGGGCAGGGCTAACTCAGCCCCAGCATTTT	CASSGAGLTQPQHF	-	TRBV2	TRBJ1-5	-
TGTGCCAGCAGCTTAAACAGGGGGCTCGGCTACACCTTC	CASSLNRGLGYTF	-	TRBV7-3	TRBJ1-2	TRBD1
TGCAGCTATATTTGGGGGAATGAAGCTTTCTTT	CSYIWGNEAFF	-	TRBV29-1	TRBJ1-1	-
TGTGCCAGCAACCTACTTGGACGGTATGAGCAGTTCTTC	CASNLLGRYEQFF	-	TRBV6-5	TRBJ2-1	-
TGTGCCAGCAGTATGGCAGCCTACGAGCAGTACTTC	CASSMAAYEQYF	-	TRBV28	TRBJ2-7	-
TGTGCCAGCAGCCCGGGGGACAGGGGATGGGGGATGAATAATTCACCCCTCCACTTT	CASSPGDRGWGMNNSPLHF	-	TRBV2	TRBJ1-6	TRBD1
TGTGCCAGCAGCTGGGGACAGGGGAATGAAAAACTGTTTTTT	CASSWGQGNEKLFF	-	TRBV7-9	TRBJ1-4	TRBD1
TGTGCCAGTACCCCAGGGGGCGGAAGACAGGAAAAACTGTTTTTT	CASTPGGGRQEKLFF	-	TRBV19	TRBJ1-4	TRBD1
TGCGCCAGCAGCCTAGCGGGATTAAAAGATACGCAGTATTTT	CASSLAGLKDTQYF	once	TRBV4-1	TRBJ2-3	TRBD2
TGTGCCATCAGTGACACTAGCGTGATCCAAGAGACCCAGTACTTC	CAISDTSVIQETQYF	-	TRBV10-3	TRBJ2-5	TRBD2
TGCGCCAGCAGCTTTAACACTGAAGCTTTCTTT	CASSFNTEAFF	-	TRBV5-1	TRBJ1-1	-
TGTGCCTGGAGTGTCACTAATGAAGCTTTCTTT	CAWSVTNEAFF	-	TRBV30	TRBJ1-1	-
TGTGCCTGGAGTTTAAGTGTTGAAGCTTTCTTT	CAWSLSVEAFF	-	TRBV30	TRBJ1-1	-